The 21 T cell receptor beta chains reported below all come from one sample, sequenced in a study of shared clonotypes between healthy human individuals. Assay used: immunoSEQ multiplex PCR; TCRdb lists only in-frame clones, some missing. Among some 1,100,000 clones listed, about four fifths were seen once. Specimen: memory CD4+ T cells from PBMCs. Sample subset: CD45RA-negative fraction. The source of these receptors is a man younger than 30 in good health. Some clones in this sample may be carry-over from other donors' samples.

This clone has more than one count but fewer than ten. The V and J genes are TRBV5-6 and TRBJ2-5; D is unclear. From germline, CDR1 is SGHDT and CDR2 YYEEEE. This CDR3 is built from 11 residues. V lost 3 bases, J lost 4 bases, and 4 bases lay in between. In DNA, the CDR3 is TGTGCCAGCAGCTACCTAGAGACCCAGTACTTC. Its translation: CASSYLETQYF.

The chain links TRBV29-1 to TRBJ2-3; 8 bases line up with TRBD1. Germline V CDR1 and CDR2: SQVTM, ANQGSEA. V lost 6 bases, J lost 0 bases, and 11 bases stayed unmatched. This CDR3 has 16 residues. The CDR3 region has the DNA TGCAGCGTCCGGACAGGGAAAGGACTTAGCACAGATACGCAGTATTTT. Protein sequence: CSVRTGKGLSTDTQYF.

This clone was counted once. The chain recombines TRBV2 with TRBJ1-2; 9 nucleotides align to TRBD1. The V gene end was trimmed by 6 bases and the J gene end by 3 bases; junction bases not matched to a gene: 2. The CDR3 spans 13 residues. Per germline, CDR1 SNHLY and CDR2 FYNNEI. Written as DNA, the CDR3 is TGTGCCAGCAGACAGGGGGCGGACTATGGCTACACCTTC. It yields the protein CASRQGADYGYTF.

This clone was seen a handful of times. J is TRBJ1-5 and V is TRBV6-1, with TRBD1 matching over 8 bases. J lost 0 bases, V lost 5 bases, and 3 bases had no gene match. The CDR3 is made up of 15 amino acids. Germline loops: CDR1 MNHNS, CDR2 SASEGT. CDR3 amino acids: CASSKDRASNQPQHF. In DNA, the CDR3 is TGTGCCAGCAGTAAGGACAGGGCTAGCAATCAGCCCCAGCATTTT.

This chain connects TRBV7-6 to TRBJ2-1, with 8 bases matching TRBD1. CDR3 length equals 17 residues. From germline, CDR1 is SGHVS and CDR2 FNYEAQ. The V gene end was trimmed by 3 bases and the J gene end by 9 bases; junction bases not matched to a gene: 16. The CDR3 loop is CASSFGQGARFLAEQFF. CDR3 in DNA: TGTGCCAGCAGCTTCGGACAGGGAGCCCGTTTTTTGGCTGAGCAGTTCTTC.

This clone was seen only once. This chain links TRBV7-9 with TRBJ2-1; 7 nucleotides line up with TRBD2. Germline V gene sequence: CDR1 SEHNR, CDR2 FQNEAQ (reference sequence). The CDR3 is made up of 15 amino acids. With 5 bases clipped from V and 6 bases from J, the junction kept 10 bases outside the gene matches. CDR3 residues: CASSPRGWEGNEQFF. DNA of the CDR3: TGTGCCAGCAGCCCCCGAGGATGGGAGGGCAATGAGCAGTTCTTC.

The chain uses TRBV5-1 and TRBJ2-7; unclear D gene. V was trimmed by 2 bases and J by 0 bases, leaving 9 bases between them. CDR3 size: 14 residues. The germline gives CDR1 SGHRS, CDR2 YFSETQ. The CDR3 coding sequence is TGCGCCAGCAGCTTTCTTTCGGTCTCCTACGAGCAGTACTTC. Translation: CASSFLSVSYEQYF.

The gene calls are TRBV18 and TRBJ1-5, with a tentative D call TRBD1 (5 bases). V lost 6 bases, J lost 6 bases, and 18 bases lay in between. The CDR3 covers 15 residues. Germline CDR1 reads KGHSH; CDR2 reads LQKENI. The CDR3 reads CASSPVEGRAQPQHF. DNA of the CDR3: TGTGCCAGCTCCCCTGTAGAGGGACGAGCTCAGCCCCAGCATTTT.

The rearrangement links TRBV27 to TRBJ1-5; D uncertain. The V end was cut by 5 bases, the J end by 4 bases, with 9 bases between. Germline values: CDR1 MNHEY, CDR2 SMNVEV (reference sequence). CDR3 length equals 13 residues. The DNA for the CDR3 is TGTGCCAGCAGTCCCCGGTGGAATCAGCCCCAGCATTTT. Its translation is CASSPRWNQPQHF.

The CDR3 loop is CAWSAGGGNQPQHF. The CDR3 DNA follows: TGTGCCTGGAGTGCCGGAGGGGGCAATCAGCCCCAGCATTTT. This rearrangement joins TRBV30 to TRBJ1-5, with a tentative D call TRBD1 (5 bases). CDR1 and CDR2 (germline): GTSNPN, SVGIG (reference sequence). This CDR3 spans 14 amino acids. Trimming shortened V by 1 base and J by 2 bases, and 9 bases separated the two germline ends.

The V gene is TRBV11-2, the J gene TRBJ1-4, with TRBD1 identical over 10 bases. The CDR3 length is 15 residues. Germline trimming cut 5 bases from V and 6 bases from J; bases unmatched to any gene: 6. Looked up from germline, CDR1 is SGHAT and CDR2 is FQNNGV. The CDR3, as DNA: TGTGCCAGCAGCGGAATAGGGACAGGGGATGAAAAACTGTTTTTT. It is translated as CASSGIGTGDEKLFF.

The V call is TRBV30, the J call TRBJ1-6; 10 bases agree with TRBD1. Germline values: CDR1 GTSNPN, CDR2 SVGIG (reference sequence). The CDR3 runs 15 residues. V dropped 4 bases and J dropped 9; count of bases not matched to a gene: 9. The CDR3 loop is CAWTETDRGVSPLHF. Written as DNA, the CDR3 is TGTGCCTGGACCGAGACGGACAGGGGGGTTTCACCCCTCCACTTT.

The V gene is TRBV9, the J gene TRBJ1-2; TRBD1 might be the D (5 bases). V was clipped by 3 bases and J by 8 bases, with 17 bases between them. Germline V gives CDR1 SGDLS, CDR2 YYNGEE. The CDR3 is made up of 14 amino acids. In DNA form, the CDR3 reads TGTGCCAGCAGCGCTACCCCGGGGGAAGGGGGCTACACCTTC. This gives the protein CASSATPGEGGYTF.

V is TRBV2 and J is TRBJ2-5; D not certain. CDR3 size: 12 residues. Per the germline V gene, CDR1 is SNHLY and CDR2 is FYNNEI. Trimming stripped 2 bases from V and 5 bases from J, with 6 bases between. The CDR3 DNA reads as TGTGCCAGCAGTGAATTGGGGGAGACCCAGTACTTC. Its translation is CASSELGETQYF.

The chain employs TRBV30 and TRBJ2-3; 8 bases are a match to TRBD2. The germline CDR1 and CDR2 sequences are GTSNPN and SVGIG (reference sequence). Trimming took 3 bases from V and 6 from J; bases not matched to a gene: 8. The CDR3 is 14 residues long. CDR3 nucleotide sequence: TGTGCCTGGAGAGAGGGACTAGGGTCGGATACGCAGTATTTT. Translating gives CAWREGLGSDTQYF.

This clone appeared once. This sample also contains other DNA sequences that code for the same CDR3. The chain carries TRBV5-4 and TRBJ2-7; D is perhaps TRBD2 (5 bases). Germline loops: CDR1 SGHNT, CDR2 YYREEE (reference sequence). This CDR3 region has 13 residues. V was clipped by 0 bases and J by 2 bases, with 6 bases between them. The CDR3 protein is CASSLVGTYEQYF. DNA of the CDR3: TGTGCCAGCAGCTTGGTCGGGACCTACGAGCAGTACTTC.

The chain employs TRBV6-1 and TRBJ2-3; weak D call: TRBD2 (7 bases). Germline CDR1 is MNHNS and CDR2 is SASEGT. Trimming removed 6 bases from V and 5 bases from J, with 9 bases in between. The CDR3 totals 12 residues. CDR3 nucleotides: TGTGCCAGCAGGGGAGGGGGAGATACGCAGTATTTT. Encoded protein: CASRGGGDTQYF.

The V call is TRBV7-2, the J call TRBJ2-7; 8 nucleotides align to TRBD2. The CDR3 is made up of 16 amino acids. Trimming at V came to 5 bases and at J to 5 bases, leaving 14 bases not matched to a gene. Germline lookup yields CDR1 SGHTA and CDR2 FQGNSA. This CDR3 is CASSTQSSAGAHEQYF. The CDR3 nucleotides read TGTGCCAGCAGCACCCAGTCCTCAGCGGGAGCCCACGAGCAGTACTTC.

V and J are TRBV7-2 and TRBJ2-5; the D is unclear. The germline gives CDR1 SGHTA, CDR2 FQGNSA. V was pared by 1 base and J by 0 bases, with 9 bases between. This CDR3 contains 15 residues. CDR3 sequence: CASSLGFADQETQYF. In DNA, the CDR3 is TGTGCCAGCAGCTTAGGTTTCGCGGACCAAGAGACCCAGTACTTC.

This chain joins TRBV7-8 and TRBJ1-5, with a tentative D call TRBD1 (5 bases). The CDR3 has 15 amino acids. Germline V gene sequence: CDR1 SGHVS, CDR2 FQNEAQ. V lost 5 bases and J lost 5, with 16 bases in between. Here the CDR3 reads CASSLGALGDQPQHF. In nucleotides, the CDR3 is TGTGCCAGCAGCCTAGGGGCATTAGGAGATCAGCCCCAGCATTTT.

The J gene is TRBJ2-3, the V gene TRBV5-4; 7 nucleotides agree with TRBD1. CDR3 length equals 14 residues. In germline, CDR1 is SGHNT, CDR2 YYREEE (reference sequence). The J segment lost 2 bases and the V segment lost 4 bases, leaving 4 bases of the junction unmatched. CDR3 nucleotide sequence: TGTGCCAGCAGCCCGGACAGGAACACAGATACGCAGTATTTT. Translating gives CASSPDRNTDTQYF.